The sequence of this TCR beta chain was determined in a study of control samples from healthy donors and cancer patients. Using immunoSEQ multiplex PCR, the repertoire was profiled, and TCRdb retains in-frame clones only, with some absent. This table has about 150,000 clones, 85% to 95% appearing once. With V trimmed by 6 bases and J by 3 bases, 5 bases remained unmatched. This CDR3 is 13 amino acids long. This clone was counted a few times. The TCR originated in a woman aged 40 to 55 in good health. The sequencing input was blood. The rearrangement uses TRBV12-3 or TRBV12-4 and TRBJ2-7, with 7 bases fitting TRBD1. The DNA of the CDR3 is TGTGCCAGCAGACCGACAGGGCTCTACGAGCAGTACTTC. This translates into CASRPTGLYEQYF.